This is a list of T cell receptor beta chains from one sample in a study of blood T cell repertoires in COVID-19. Method: immunoSEQ multiplex PCR; TCRdb's copy keeps in-frame clones and lacks some. The table has about 160,000 clones, 81% seen once. Sequencing input: PBMCs or T cells enriched from blood (not recorded which). Receptors were obtained from a woman aged 35 to 49 with acute COVID-19. CDR3s include the opening cysteine and the closing phenylalanine or tryptophan. D genes are given only for firm matches. Not every row has a clone size; where given, it reads once, few, many or a size class.

cdr3_nt cdr3_aa d_call j_call v_call clone_size
TGTGCCAGCAGCAGGGGGTTATCCGGGACTACATACACAGATACGCAGTATTTT CASSRGLSGTTYTDTQYF NA TRBJ2-3 TRBV11-2 NA
TGTGCCTGGAGTCGGGGGACAAACACCATATATTTT CAWSRGTNTIYF NA TRBJ1-3 TRBV30 NA
TGTGCCAGCAGCCCTCGGACTAGCGGGGCCGACTCCTTATCCTACGAGCAGTACTTC CASSPRTSGADSLSYEQYF TRBD2 TRBJ2-7 TRBV4-2 NA
TGTGCCAGTAGTATTCGAAGAGGGCCGATCTCTGGAAACACCATATATTTT CASSIRRGPISGNTIYF NA TRBJ1-3 TRBV19 NA
TGTGCCAGCAGCCAAGATTTAGGACAGGTTAACACTGAAGCTTTCTTT CASSQDLGQVNTEAFF TRBD1 TRBJ1-1 TRBV14 NA
TGCGCCAGCAGCTTTTCCACCGGGACAGTTTCAAACACCATATATTTT CASSFSTGTVSNTIYF TRBD1 TRBJ1-3 TRBV5-1 NA
TGTGCCAGCAGCTCCCCTCGGTACGAGCAGTACTTC CASSSPRYEQYF NA TRBJ2-7 TRBV7-2 NA
TGTGCCAGCAGCCAAGAGGGGCCTAGCGGGACCCAAGAGACCCAGTACTTC CASSQEGPSGTQETQYF TRBD2 TRBJ2-5 TRBV4-2 NA
TGTGCCAGCAGCTTAGCCTGGGACAGGGGCCACGGGGAGCTGTTTTTT CASSLAWDRGHGELFF TRBD1 TRBJ2-2 TRBV7-9 NA
TGTGCCAGCAGCAGGACAGGAGGGAACACTGAAGCTTTCTTT CASSRTGGNTEAFF TRBD1 TRBJ1-1 TRBV6-5 NA
TGTGCCAGCAGTCTCCACTCCGCGCCGGGGGGCAGACGATACGAGCAGTACTTC CASSLHSAPGGRRYEQYF NA TRBJ2-7 TRBV28 NA
TGTGCCAGTAGTATAGGTACGACTAGCGGGAGTTGGCGTAATGAGCAGTTCTTC CASSIGTTSGSWRNEQFF TRBD2 TRBJ2-1 TRBV19 once
TGTGCCAGCAGCCGCCAAGACAGGGAAGATGGCTACACCTTC CASSRQDREDGYTF NA TRBJ1-2 TRBV21-1 NA
TGTGCCAGCAGCCAACAAGACGGGACTAGCGGGGTGAGGTCCTACAATGAGCAGTTCTTC CASSQQDGTSGVRSYNEQFF TRBD2 TRBJ2-1 TRBV14 NA
TGTGCCAGCACCTTTACCGGGGGGACCCCCTACGAGCAGTACTTC CASTFTGGTPYEQYF TRBD2 TRBJ2-7 TRBV6-6 NA
TGTGCCAGCTCACGAACGGATAGAGGCGGTGGCTACACCTTC CASSRTDRGGGYTF NA TRBJ1-2 TRBV18 NA
TGCGCCAGCAGCTTGGTGGTGGACAGCACTGAAGCTTTCTTT CASSLVVDSTEAFF NA TRBJ1-1 TRBV5-1 NA
TGTGCCAGCGCCCTAGCGGGAGGCCACAATGAGCAGTTCTTC CASALAGGHNEQFF TRBD2 TRBJ2-1 TRBV9 NA
TGCGCCAGCAGCTTGACGACAGGGCACACTGAAGCTTTCTTT CASSLTTGHTEAFF TRBD1 TRBJ1-1 TRBV5-1 NA
TGCGCCAGCGGTCGGGGAGTTATGAACACTGAAGCTTTCTTT CASGRGVMNTEAFF NA TRBJ1-1 TRBV5-1 few
TGTGCCAGCAGCTTAGGGGAGATTGAAGCTTTCTTT CASSLGEIEAFF NA TRBJ1-1 TRBV11-3 NA
TGTGCCAGCGGCCCGTCAGTGACTAATGAAAAACTGTTTTTT CASGPSVTNEKLFF NA TRBJ1-4 TRBV6-6 NA
TGTGCCAGCAGCCTAGGACTAGCGGGATTGGGTACGCAGTATTTT CASSLGLAGLGTQYF TRBD2 TRBJ2-3 TRBV7-2 NA
TGCGCCAGCAGCGAGGGACAGACAAACAATGAGCAGTTCTTC CASSEGQTNNEQFF TRBD1 TRBJ2-1 TRBV5-1 NA
TGTGCCAGCAGCTTATTGTTCGGAGGAGGGAACACTGAAGCTTTCTTT CASSLLFGGGNTEAFF NA TRBJ1-1 TRBV7-8 once
TGTGCCAGTAGCACACTCGGGAGACTGGGCACAGATACGCAGTATTTT CASSTLGRLGTDTQYF NA TRBJ2-3 TRBV19 NA
TGTGCCAGTAGTAGGTGGGAGGAGCAGTTCTTC CASSRWEEQFF NA TRBJ2-1 TRBV19 NA
TGTGCAGCCGCGCAGGCAGATACGCAGTATTTT CAAAQADTQYF NA TRBJ2-3 TRBV12-3/TRBV12-4 NA
TGTGCCAGCAGCATGCAGGCAGGGGGCGGGAATGAGCAGTTCTTC CASSMQAGGGNEQFF TRBD1 TRBJ2-1 TRBV7-2 many
TGCGCCAGCAGCCAAGTCGAGGGAAACTCCTACAATGAGCAGTTCTTC CASSQVEGNSYNEQFF NA TRBJ2-1 TRBV4-1 NA
TGTGCCAGCTCACCAGAGACAGGGTTCTTCTATGGCTACACCTTC CASSPETGFFYGYTF TRBD1 TRBJ1-2 TRBV18 NA
TGTGCCAGCAGTTTTGGGGGCAGGGGGGTAGATACGCAGTATTTT CASSFGGRGVDTQYF NA TRBJ2-3 TRBV27 NA